This note documents a single T cell receptor beta chain sequence. Within the sample, other DNA sequences also encode this same CDR3. V trimming: 3 bases; J trimming: 4 bases; junction bases outside the gene matches: 3. The CDR3 is made up of 12 amino acids. In germline, CDR1 is GTSNPN, CDR2 SVGIG (reference sequence). This record comes from a study of shared clonotypes between healthy human individuals. This table comes from immunoSEQ multiplex PCR, and its TCRdb copy is limited to in-frame clones, with some not included. This sample carries about 1,500,000 clones, roughly 96% of them seen once, and the ten largest clones take roughly 1.2%.

The source of this sequence is a man aged 25 to 45 in good health. The V call is TRBV30, the J call TRBJ2-7, with 7 bases identical to TRBD1. Sequencing used naive CD4+ T cells sorted from blood. Subset defined: CD45RA+ positively selected. CDR3 DNA sequence: TGTGCCTGGAGAACAGGGGTGTACGAGCAGTACTTC. Translated: CAWRTGVYEQYF. Complete variable domain (other parts from reference TRBV30 and TRBJ2-7): SQTIHQWPATLVQPVGSPLSLECTVEGTSNPNLYWYRQAAGRGLQLLFYSVGIGQISSEVPQNLSASRPQDRQFILSSKKLLLSDSGFYLCAWRTGVYEQYFGPGTRLTVT.